These T cell receptor beta chains were read from a single sample in a study of control samples from healthy donors and cancer patients. Profiling relied on immunoSEQ multiplex PCR, and the TCRdb table lists in-frame clones only, not all of them. Of around 97,000 clones listed, about 89% are singletons. The sample consisted of PBMCs. The receptors were sampled from a man aged 55 to 70 with lung cancer. The CDR3 runs from the conserved cysteine through the conserved F or W. D genes are given only for firm matches. Clone size is not always given. Where it is, it says once, few, many or a class for expanded clones.

D gene: NA
V gene: TRBV4-1
J gene: TRBJ1-5
clone size: NA
CDR3 protein: CASSQGPSNQPQHF
CDR3 DNA: TGCGCCAGCAGCCAGGGTCCGAGCAATCAGCCCCAGCATTTT

D gene: NA
V gene: TRBV18
J gene: TRBJ1-5
clone size: NA
CDR3 protein: CASSPGGDKGQPQHF
CDR3 DNA: TGTGCCAGCTCACCTGGGGGCGATAAGGGTCAGCCCCAGCATTTT

D gene: TRBD1
V gene: TRBV18
J gene: TRBJ2-5
clone size: few
CDR3 protein: CASSSDRGYSETQYF
CDR3 DNA: TGTGCCAGCTCCTCGGACAGGGGATATTCAGAGACCCAGTACTTC

D gene: TRBD2
V gene: TRBV24-1
J gene: TRBJ2-5
clone size: NA
CDR3 protein: CATSAGGEIGQETQYF
CDR3 DNA: TGTGCCACCAGTGCTGGGGGGGAAATTGGCCAAGAGACCCAGTACTTC

D gene: NA
V gene: TRBV30
J gene: TRBJ2-5
clone size: NA
CDR3 protein: CAWSAPKQGTEETQYF
CDR3 DNA: TGTGCCTGGAGTGCCCCTAAACAGGGAACGGAAGAGACCCAGTACTTC

D gene: TRBD1
V gene: TRBV7-7
J gene: TRBJ2-5
clone size: NA
CDR3 protein: CASSPTGGGQETQYF
CDR3 DNA: TGTGCCAGCAGCCCGACAGGGGGCGGTCAAGAGACCCAGTACTTC

D gene: TRBD1
V gene: TRBV7-3
J gene: TRBJ2-6
clone size: NA
CDR3 protein: CASRAGGSGANVLTF
CDR3 DNA: TGTGCCAGCAGGGCAGGGGGCTCTGGGGCCAACGTCCTGACTTTC

D gene: NA
V gene: TRBV4-1
J gene: TRBJ1-4
clone size: NA
CDR3 protein: CASSQDFTGPYEKLFF
CDR3 DNA: TGCGCCAGCAGCCAGGATTTTACAGGGCCGTATGAAAAACTGTTTTTT

D gene: TRBD2
V gene: TRBV6-6
J gene: TRBJ2-1
clone size: NA
CDR3 protein: CASIDGLAGGRGEQFF
CDR3 DNA: TGTGCCAGCATTGACGGACTAGCGGGGGGGCGGGGGGAGCAGTTCTTC

D gene: TRBD1
V gene: TRBV9
J gene: TRBJ1-2
clone size: NA
CDR3 protein: CASSATGGGNYGYTF
CDR3 DNA: TGTGCCAGCAGCGCAACAGGGGGTGGAAACTATGGCTACACCTTC

D gene: NA
V gene: TRBV10-3
J gene: TRBJ1-5
clone size: once
CDR3 protein: CAISESTQLYQPQHF
CDR3 DNA: TGTGCCATCAGTGAGTCGACACAGTTATATCAGCCCCAGCATTTT

D gene: NA
V gene: TRBV5-1
J gene: TRBJ1-1
clone size: NA
CDR3 protein: CASSVQGLSITEAFF
CDR3 DNA: TGCGCCAGCAGCGTACAGGGTTTATCCATCACTGAAGCTTTCTTT

D gene: TRBD1
V gene: TRBV7-3
J gene: TRBJ1-1
clone size: NA
CDR3 protein: CARATGQGRTEAFF
CDR3 DNA: TGTGCCAGGGCCACAGGACAGGGACGGACTGAAGCTTTCTTT

D gene: NA
V gene: TRBV15
J gene: TRBJ1-2
clone size: NA
CDR3 protein: CATSRDLSYYGYTF
CDR3 DNA: TGTGCCACCAGCAGAGATCTGTCCTACTATGGCTACACCTTC

D gene: NA
V gene: TRBV18
J gene: TRBJ1-1
clone size: once
CDR3 protein: CASSMSENTEAFF
CDR3 DNA: TGTGCCAGCTCAATGTCGGAGAACACTGAAGCTTTCTTT

D gene: TRBD1
V gene: TRBV6-5
J gene: TRBJ1-5
clone size: NA
CDR3 protein: CASSSQGEYKPQHF
CDR3 DNA: TGTGCCAGCAGTTCACAGGGGGAATACAAGCCCCAGCATTTT

D gene: NA
V gene: TRBV5-8
J gene: TRBJ1-5
clone size: NA
CDR3 protein: CASSPSGYQPQHF
CDR3 DNA: TGTGCCAGCAGCCCGAGCGGGTACCAGCCCCAGCATTTT

D gene: NA
V gene: TRBV5-4
J gene: TRBJ2-5
clone size: NA
CDR3 protein: CASSPSLPDSRDF
CDR3 DNA: TGTGCCAGCAGTCCAAGCCTACCGGACTCGCGAGACTTC

D gene: NA
V gene: TRBV7-3
J gene: TRBJ2-3
clone size: NA
CDR3 protein: CASSLRSRSPTDTQYF
CDR3 DNA: TGTGCCAGCAGCTTAAGGTCTAGAAGTCCCACAGATACGCAGTATTTT

D gene: TRBD1
V gene: TRBV24-1
J gene: TRBJ1-2
clone size: NA
CDR3 protein: CATSYGTGDGYTF
CDR3 DNA: TGTGCCACCAGTTATGGGACAGGGGATGGCTACACCTTC

D gene: TRBD1
V gene: TRBV30
J gene: TRBJ1-2
clone size: NA
CDR3 protein: CAWREPGQTNYGYTF
CDR3 DNA: TGTGCCTGGAGGGAGCCGGGACAGACAAACTATGGCTACACCTTC

D gene: NA
V gene: TRBV6-1
J gene: TRBJ1-2
clone size: few
CDR3 protein: CASSDRLTNYGYTF
CDR3 DNA: TGTGCCAGCAGTGACAGGCTCACTAACTATGGCTACACCTTC

D gene: NA
V gene: TRBV5-1
J gene: TRBJ2-5
clone size: NA
CDR3 protein: CASSSTLFDRLETQYF
CDR3 DNA: TGCGCCAGCAGCTCCACTCTCTTCGACAGGTTGGAGACCCAGTACTTC

D gene: TRBD1
V gene: TRBV9
J gene: TRBJ2-1
clone size: NA
CDR3 protein: CASSVGRKTGGPTYNEQFF
CDR3 DNA: TGTGCCAGCAGCGTAGGACGGAAGACAGGGGGGCCCACCTACAATGAGCAGTTCTTC

D gene: TRBD1
V gene: TRBV15
J gene: TRBJ1-6
clone size: NA
CDR3 protein: CATSGDRESPLHF
CDR3 DNA: TGTGCCACCAGCGGGGACAGGGAATCACCCCTCCACTTT

D gene: NA
V gene: TRBV3-1/TRBV3-2
J gene: TRBJ2-5
clone size: NA
CDR3 protein: CASNYWQETQYF
CDR3 DNA: TGTGCCAGCAACTACTGGCAAGAGACCCAGTACTTC

D gene: TRBD1
V gene: TRBV5-1
J gene: TRBJ2-7
clone size: NA
CDR3 protein: CASSLGAPGQDYEQYF
CDR3 DNA: TGCGCCAGCAGCTTGGGGGCCCCGGGACAGGACTACGAGCAGTACTTC

D gene: NA
V gene: TRBV9
J gene: TRBJ1-4
clone size: few
CDR3 protein: CASSVGMGIMNEKLFF
CDR3 DNA: TGTGCCAGCAGCGTAGGTATGGGCATTATGAACGAAAAACTGTTTTTT